The 26 T cell receptor beta chains listed next were all sequenced from one sample in a study of T cells after yellow fever vaccination. TCRdb reprocessed the 5' RACE reads via MiXCR and lists one record per CDR3 protein. This sample carries 400,000 to 450,000 distinct CDR3 sequences, roughly a sixth of them seen once, and the ten largest clones take roughly a sixth. This sample comprised PBMCs, obtained before the yellow fever booster vaccination. These receptors all stem from a man in his late teens or twenties who received the YFV17D yellow fever vaccine.

This clonotype was observed a handful of times. The chain couples TRBV5-5 to TRBJ2-5; D remains ambiguous. Germline assignment: CDR1 SGHKS and CDR2 YYEKEE (reference sequence). CDR3 length equals 16 residues. The ends were cut back, 4 bases at V and 5 bases at J, with 21 bases in the middle. The CDR3 coding sequence is TGTGCCAGCAGCCCATCCTGGTCGACGATGGGGGAGACCCAGTACTTC. Translation gives CASSPSWSTMGETQYF.

This chain connects TRBV28 to TRBJ2-7; tentative D call: TRBD1 (6 bases). CDR3 length: 14 amino acids. The V end was cut by 6 bases, the J end by 5 bases, with 17 bases between. Germline lookup yields CDR1 MDHEN and CDR2 SYDVKM. This CDR3 is CASSPSGRGHEQYV. The CDR3, as DNA: TGTGCCAGCAGCCCTTCCGGCAGGGGACACGAGCAGTACGTC.

The table lists this clonotype with many counts. The CDR3 sequence is CASSQEELRTYEQYV. The CDR3 DNA reads TGCGCCAGCAGCCAAGAGGAGTTGCGCACCTACGAGCAGTACGTC. The chain couples TRBV4-1 to TRBJ2-7; D remains ambiguous. Trimming left V 0 bases short and J 2 bases short, with 11 bases between. This CDR3 is 15 amino acids long. The V gene's germline CDR1 is MGHRA and CDR2 YSYEKL.

This clonotype was seen more than once but under ten times. The V gene is TRBV7-2, the J gene TRBJ2-1; no clear D gene. The ends were cut back, 3 bases at V and 2 bases at J, with 11 bases in the middle. The CDR3 consists of 15 residues. Germline V gives CDR1 SGHTA, CDR2 FQGNSA. CDR3 sequence reads: CASSLWSRPYNEQFF. CDR3 DNA sequence: TGTGCCAGCAGCTTGTGGAGCAGACCCTACAATGAGCAGTTCTTC.

This clonotype appeared a few times. J is TRBJ2-5 and V is TRBV20-1; 7 nucleotides agree with TRBD1. Per the germline V gene, CDR1 is DFQATT and CDR2 is SNEGSKA (reference sequence). The junction had 11 bases not matched to a gene; V was cut back by 6 bases and J by 4 bases. CDR3 length equals 14 residues. The chain's CDR3 is CSAPALGGSETQYF. CDR3 DNA sequence: TGCAGTGCCCCGGCATTAGGGGGCTCAGAGACCCAGTACTTC.

The gene calls are TRBV2 and TRBJ2-3, with 9 bases aligning to TRBD2. This CDR3 has 11 amino acids. Germline CDR1 and CDR2: SNHLY and FYNNEI. J was trimmed by 11 bases and V by 4 bases; bases with no gene match: 1. The CDR3 is CASSVSGGQYF. Here the CDR3 DNA reads TGTGCCAGCAGTGTTAGCGGGGGGCAGTATTTT. Supplemented by reference TRBV2 and TRBJ2-3, the full variable domain reads EPEVTQTPSHQVTQMGQEVILRCVPISNHLYFYWYRQILGQKVEFLVSFYNNEISEKSEIFDDQFSVERPDGSNFTLKIRSTKLEDSAMYFCASSVSGGQYFGPGTRLTVL.

In this sample, this clonotype turned up many times. The chain combines TRBV18 with TRBJ2-3; TRBD2 matches at 11 bases. This CDR3 has 16 residues. Germline trimming cut 3 bases from V and 2 bases from J; bases unmatched to any gene: 4. The V gene's germline CDR1 is KGHSH and CDR2 LQKENI. CDR3 DNA: TGTGCCAGCTCACCTAGACTAGCGGGGAACACAGATACGCAGTATTTT. Its protein product is CASSPRLAGNTDTQYF.

The V gene is TRBV3-1, the J gene TRBJ1-2; 9 nucleotides agree with TRBD1. V shed 4 bases and J 8 bases; nucleotides not matched to a gene: 8. CDR1 and CDR2 from the germline V gene are LGHDT and YNNKEL (reference sequence). The CDR3 extends over 14 amino acids. This chain's CDR3 is CASSPRTGAGGYTF. The CDR3 DNA is TGTGCCAGCAGCCCCCGGACAGGGGCTGGCGGCTACACCTTC.

This clonotype turned up a few times. This sequence joins TRBV6-6 and TRBJ2-7, with 7 bases aligning to TRBD1. The V gene's germline CDR1 is MNHNY and CDR2 SVGAGI (reference sequence). J gave up 2 bases and V 5 bases, and 9 bases lay outside the gene matches. The CDR3 has 15 amino acids. CDR3 region: CASSPGGQRTYEQYF. CDR3 DNA: TGTGCCAGCAGTCCAGGGGGACAGCGCACCTACGAGCAGTACTTC.

The chain uses TRBV4-1 and TRBJ1-2, with D perhaps TRBD1 (5 bases). Trimming left V 4 bases short and J 7 bases short, with 19 bases between. The CDR3 has 15 amino acids. CDR1 MGHRA and CDR2 YSYEKL come from the germline V gene. As DNA, the CDR3 is TGCGCCAGCAGCCCACATGGGGGGATAGGAGGTGGCTACACCTTC. Protein sequence: CASSPHGGIGGGYTF.

The gene calls are TRBV5-1 and TRBJ2-1; 12 bases are shared with TRBD2. With V trimmed by 0 bases and J by 7 bases, 11 bases remained unmatched. There are 18 residues in the CDR3. CDR1 is SGHRS and CDR2 is YFSETQ in the germline V gene. Here the CDR3 DNA reads TGCGCCAGCAGCTTGGGGCGGCTAGCGGGGGGGCCTGGAAATGAGCAGTTCTTC. It specifies CASSLGRLAGGPGNEQFF.

The chain recombines TRBV24-1 with TRBJ2-5; TRBD1 matches 11 bases. This CDR3 has 16 residues. CDR1 and CDR2 from the germline V gene are KGHDR and SFDVKD. The V segment lost 4 bases and the J segment 5 bases; nucleotides outside the gene matches: 8. Written as DNA, the CDR3 is TGTGCCACCAGTGAGCTTGGACAGGGGGCGATCGAGACCCAGTACTTC. Amino acids: CATSELGQGAIETQYF.

The chain employs TRBV12-3 or TRBV12-4 and TRBJ2-1; 9 nucleotides match TRBD2. The CDR3 totals 15 residues. With 6 bases clipped from V and 2 bases from J, the junction kept 5 bases outside the gene matches. For the CDR3, the DNA is TGTGCCAGCAGCCCTCTAGCGGGGACCTACAATGAGCAGTTCTTC. This codes for CASSPLAGTYNEQFF.

This chain joins TRBV15 and TRBJ2-3; possible D gene TRBD2, 5 bases. Germline V gene sequence: CDR1 LNHNV, CDR2 YYDKDF (reference sequence). V was cut by 1 base and J by 8 bases, with 10 bases left in between. The length of the CDR3 is 13 residues. This CDR3 reads CATSRVGSGTQYF. The DNA of the CDR3 is TGTGCCACCAGCAGAGTTGGAAGCGGTACGCAGTATTTT.

This clonotype was found a few times. This chain uses TRBV10-3 with TRBJ2-3; D not certain. Germline V gene sequence: CDR1 ENHRY, CDR2 SYGVKD. This CDR3 region has 11 residues. Trimming shortened V by 4 bases and J by 4 bases, and 3 bases separated the two germline ends. This chain's CDR3 is CAISGADTQYF. The CDR3 DNA sequence: TGTGCCATCAGTGGGGCAGATACGCAGTATTTT.

The chain couples TRBV20-1 to TRBJ2-1, with 12 bases that match TRBD2. V dropped 2 bases and J dropped 2; count of bases not matched to a gene: 4. The CDR3 loop spans 16 amino acids. Per germline, CDR1 DFQATT and CDR2 SNEGSKA (reference sequence). The CDR3 is CSARSTSGGAYNEQFF. The DNA for the CDR3 is TGCAGTGCTAGATCGACTAGCGGGGGCGCCTACAATGAGCAGTTCTTC.

The rearrangement joins TRBV7-8 to TRBJ1-5; a weak D match, TRBD1 (5 bases). Trimming cost V 3 bases and J 6 bases, with 12 bases left between them. CDR3 size: 14 residues. CDR1 is SGHVS, CDR2 FQNEAQ, per germline. The CDR3 DNA is TGTGCCAGCAGCTTCGGCAGGGATGGTCAGCCCCAGCATTTT. Translation: CASSFGRDGQPQHF. Drawing the rest from reference TRBV7-8 and TRBJ1-5, the complete variable domain is GAGVSQSPRYKVAKRGQDVALRCDPISGHVSLFWYQQALGQGPEFLTYFQNEAQLDKSGLPSDRFFAERPEGSVSTLKIQRTQQEDSAVYLCASSFGRDGQPQHFGDGTRLSIL.

The table lists this clonotype with a few counts. J is TRBJ2-1 and V is TRBV9; TRBD2 agrees at 9 bases. The CDR3 runs 15 residues. Germline V lookup: CDR1 SGDLS, CDR2 YYNGEE. Germline trimming cut 2 bases from V and 3 bases from J; bases unmatched to any gene: 3. Here the CDR3 reads CASSVSSGGYNEQFF. Written as DNA, the CDR3 is TGTGCCAGCAGCGTGAGTAGCGGGGGCTACAATGAGCAGTTCTTC.

V usage is TRBV6-5 and J usage is TRBJ1-1, with 7 positions matching TRBD1. Trimming at V came to 6 bases and at J to 6 bases, leaving 4 bases not matched to a gene. The CDR3 extends over 12 amino acids. Germline assignment: CDR1 MNHEY and CDR2 SVGAGI. The CDR3 coding sequence is TGTGCCAGCAGGCAACAGGGGTCTGAAGCTTTCTTT. Translated, it gives CASRQQGSEAFF.

The sample holds a few counts of this clonotype. This rearrangement joins TRBV2 to TRBJ2-3; 7 bases align to TRBD1. This CDR3 comprises 12 residues. Unmatched junction bases numbered 6, after V lost 6 bases and J lost 9 bases. The germline V gene has CDR1 SNHLY and CDR2 FYNNEI. CDR3 loop: CASSAETGTQYF. CDR3 coding DNA: TGTGCCAGCAGCGCGGAGACAGGGACGCAGTATTTT.

This chain links TRBV6-1 with TRBJ2-7, with D possibly TRBD1 on 5 matching bases. The CDR3 is made up of 13 amino acids. Germline CDR1 MNHNS, CDR2 SASEGT. V lost 11 bases and J 0 bases, leaving 14 bases between the germline ends. CDR3 sequence: CAGGQGNSYEQYF. The CDR3 region has the DNA TGTGCCGGTGGACAAGGGAACTCCTACGAGCAGTACTTC.

This chain joins TRBV3-1 and TRBJ2-2; no clear D. V lost 1 base and J 0 bases, leaving 3 bases between the germline ends. The V gene's germline CDR1 is LGHDT and CDR2 YNNKEL (reference sequence). CDR3 length: 14 amino acids. The CDR3 region is CASSQAANTGELFF. The DNA of the CDR3 is TGTGCCAGCAGCCAAGCGGCGAACACCGGGGAGCTGTTTTTT.

The CDR3, as DNA: TGTGCCAGCAGCTTAGTAGGCAGTAATGAGCAGTTCTTC. This translates into CASSLVGSNEQFF. V usage is TRBV7-3 and J usage is TRBJ2-1; the D is unclear. CDR1 and CDR2 from the germline V gene are SGHTA and FQGTGA. The CDR3 loop spans 13 amino acids. The V end was cut by 2 bases, the J end by 7 bases, with 9 bases between.

This clonotype was recorded many times. This chain joins TRBV30 and TRBJ1-1, with 9 bases fitting TRBD1. V dropped 5 bases and J dropped 0; count of bases not matched to a gene: 4. CDR1 and CDR2 (germline): GTSNPN, SVGIG (reference sequence). This CDR3 region has 14 residues. The CDR3 nucleotides read TGTGCCTGGTACAGGGGGCGGGTGAACACTGAAGCTTTCTTT. Translation gives CAWYRGRVNTEAFF.

The chain recombines TRBV20-1 with TRBJ2-7, with 7 bases that match TRBD1. This CDR3 is 13 amino acids long. CDR1 and CDR2 (germline): DFQATT, SNEGSKA (reference sequence). J lost 3 bases, V lost 8 bases, and 10 bases had no gene match. CDR3 in DNA: TGCAGTTGTACAGGGGCGAATTTCTACGAGCAGTACTTC. As protein: CSCTGANFYEQYF.

The V call is TRBV6-6, the J call TRBJ2-1; TRBD1 matches at 8 bases. The CDR3 is 13 amino acids. Germline V gives CDR1 MNHNY, CDR2 SVGAGI (reference sequence). V gave up 11 bases and J gave up 8 bases; unmatched junction bases: 11. Written as DNA, the CDR3 is TGTGCCGGACGCTGGGCAGGGGGCCATGAGCAGTTCTTC. This translates into CAGRWAGGHEQFF.